The sequence of this T cell receptor (beta chain) was determined in a study of OX40 agonist ivuxolimab in advanced cancers. In the study overall: One patient with hepatocellular carcinoma and two with cutaneous melanoma, three in all, had partial responses.

The ends were cut back, 0 bases at V and 4 bases at J, with 4 bases in the middle. CDR3 length: 12 residues. Germline lookup yields CDR1 PRHDT and CDR2 FYEKMQ (reference sequence). Whole-study findings and limits: Those patients achieving a partial response at 0.1-3.0 mg/kg showed among the lowest clonal expansion.

Clones were read by immunoSEQ multiplex PCR, and TCRdb kept only the in-frame ones, dropping some. The sample records 65,000 to 85,000 clones, 90% to 95% being singletons. On this clone: Its target is not known.

Anyone with autoimmune disease history or systemic immunosuppression was excluded. The sample consisted of CD4+ or CD8+ T cells sorted from blood, taken in a trial of the OX40 agonist ivuxolimab. This sequence originates from an adult with an advanced solid tumor such as melanoma, head and neck, liver or kidney cancer. The rearrangement joins TRBV13 to TRBJ2-7; D gene ambiguous. CDR3 protein: CASSLGGYEQYF. CDR3 DNA sequence: TGTGCCAGCAGCTTAGGGGGGTACGAGCAGTACTTC. Together with reference TRBV13 and TRBJ2-7, the CDR3 gives the full variable domain: AAGVIQSPRHLIKEKRETATLKCYPIPRHDTVYWYQQGPGQDPQFLISFYEKMQSDKGSIPDRFSAQQFSDYHSELNMSSLELGDSALYFCASSLGGYEQYFGPGTRLTVT.